The sequence of this T cell receptor beta chain was determined in a study of CD8+ T cells in alopecia areata. In the case of this clone: The antigen remains unidentified.

Isolated RNA was reverse transcribed into cDNA used as the sequencing template. The protocol was immunoSEQ multiplex PCR, while the TCRdb copy is restricted to in-frame clones and leaves out a portion. The sample has 130,000 to 150,000 clones, roughly 60% seen once. V lost 2 bases and J lost 6, with 9 bases in between. This CDR3 spans 13 amino acids. The germline V gene has CDR1 SGDLS and CDR2 YYNGEE. From PBMCs, CD4+ and CD8+ T cells were sorted. Study outcomes and limitations: Normal skin contains resident alphabeta T cells, and these are also sequenced in scalp samples. Clarity of TCR sharing across patients fell short of that in mice, possibly HLA-related. More clonal than normal scalp was lesional scalp, particularly alopecia totalis/universalis.

The sample taken for sequencing was CD8+ T cells sorted from blood. The chain joins TRBV9 to TRBJ1-5, with unresolved D. The TCR sequence derives from a human donor in good health. The CDR3 DNA reads as TGTGCCAGCAGCGTGGGATCTGCTCAGCCCCAGCATTTT. Residues: CASSVGSAQPQHF. The whole variable domain, filled in from reference TRBV9 and TRBJ1-5, reads DSGVTQTPKHLITATGQRVTLRCSPRSGDLSVYWYQQSLDQGLQFLIQYYNGEERAKGNILERFSAQQFPDLHSELNLSSLELGDSALYFCASSVGSAQPQHFGDGTRLSIL.